Following are 10 T cell receptor beta chains from one sample sequenced in a study of cytomegalovirus exposure and HLA in healthy donors. PCR amplification relied on 60 Vbeta primers (plus 13 Jbeta primers). Clones were read by immunoSEQ multiplex PCR, and TCRdb kept only the in-frame ones, dropping some. The table includes some 90,000 clones, 82% detected once. Input material: PBMCs. These receptors were obtained from a man aged 50-59 years in good health and CMV-seronegative.

This sequence joins TRBV19 and TRBJ2-1, with 11 bases identical to TRBD1. Germline assignment: CDR1 LNHDA and CDR2 SQIVND (reference sequence). V lost 5 bases and J lost 5; bases outside the gene matches: 11. The CDR3 spans 17 residues. This chain's CDR3 is CASSSQMGQGGHNEQFF. CDR3 nucleotide sequence: TGTGCCAGTAGTTCCCAAATGGGACAGGGGGGCCACAATGAGCAGTTCTTC.

The chain has TRBV28 and TRBJ2-7; the D gene is possibly TRBD1 (6 bases). There are 14 residues in the CDR3. V lost 7 bases, J lost 2 bases, and 15 bases lay in between. Germline CDR1 and CDR2: MDHEN and SYDVKM. The CDR3 sequence: CASTTGTQTYEQYF. The CDR3 DNA is TGTGCCAGCACTACCGGGACACAAACCTACGAGCAGTACTTC.

The CDR3 nucleotides read TGTGCCAGCAGACCCGGGACAGGCCGTACTAATGAAAAACTGTTTTTT. Protein: CASRPGTGRTNEKLFF. This chain links TRBV28 with TRBJ1-4; TRBD1 aligns across 8 bases. From germline, CDR1 is MDHEN and CDR2 SYDVKM. Unmatched junction bases numbered 8, after V lost 6 bases and J lost 2 bases. The CDR3 extends over 16 amino acids. Combining the CDR3 with reference TRBV28 and TRBJ1-4 gives the whole variable domain DVKVTQSSRYLVKRTGEKVFLECVQDMDHENMFWYRQDPGLGLRLIYFSYDVKMKEKGDIPEGYSVSREKKERFSLILESASTNQTSMYLCASRPGTGRTNEKLFFGSGTQLSVL.

This clone was found a few times. This rearrangement joins TRBV28 to TRBJ2-6; 7 bases agree with TRBD2. Unmatched junction bases numbered 9, after V lost 4 bases and J lost 0 bases. This CDR3 spans 18 amino acids. CDR1 is MDHEN, CDR2 SYDVKM, per germline. In nucleotides, the CDR3 is TGTGCCAGCAGTTCTCTGGGGGAGGGTTACTCTGGGGCCAACGTCCTGACTTTC. Its protein is CASSSLGEGYSGANVLTF.

This chain uses TRBV9 with TRBJ2-7; D is possibly TRBD1 (6 bases). From germline, CDR1 is SGDLS and CDR2 YYNGEE. The CDR3 is 15 residues long. The V gene lost 0 bases and the J gene lost 2 bases, with 12 bases spanning the gap. CDR3 in DNA: TGTGCCAGCAGCGTAGCCGGACAGTCCACCTACGAGCAGTACTTC. Translation: CASSVAGQSTYEQYF.

This clone was found once. The rearrangement uses TRBV6-6 and TRBJ2-2; possible D gene TRBD1, 6 bases. CDR1 and CDR2 (germline): MNHNY, SVGAGI (reference sequence). V lost 7 bases and J 4 bases, leaving 16 bases between the germline ends. The CDR3 contains 15 residues. CDR3 region: CASTTGTTLTGELFF. CDR3 in DNA: TGTGCCAGCACCACCGGGACAACCCTCACCGGGGAGCTGTTTTTT.

The CDR3 here is CASSIRDRIYEQYF. CDR3 in DNA: TGTGCCAGTAGTATCCGGGACAGGATTTACGAGCAGTACTTC. The gene calls are TRBV19 and TRBJ2-7; 8 bases match TRBD1. Germline assignment: CDR1 LNHDA and CDR2 SQIVND (reference sequence). The V and J ends lost 3 bases and 4 bases, in that order; junction bases with no gene match: 5. The CDR3 totals 14 residues.

Comments on this clone: The same CDR3 arises from other DNA sequences in this sample as well. The chain couples TRBV2 to TRBJ1-1, with TRBD1 matching over 8 bases. The V gene's germline CDR1 is SNHLY and CDR2 FYNNEI. This CDR3 spans 16 amino acids. V dropped 6 bases and J dropped 1; count of bases not matched to a gene: 10. This CDR3 is CASSLTWGTGNTEAFF. CDR3 sequence (DNA): TGTGCCAGCAGCCTCACTTGGGGGACAGGGAACACTGAAGCTTTCTTT. The complete variable domain, with remaining parts taken from reference TRBV2 and TRBJ1-1, reads EPEVTQTPSHQVTQMGQEVILRCVPISNHLYFYWYRQILGQKVEFLVSFYNNEISEKSEIFDDQFSVERPDGSNFTLKIRSTKLEDSAMYFCASSLTWGTGNTEAFFGQGTRLTVV.

Here the CDR3 reads CASSLYGRATDTQYF. The CDR3, as DNA: TGTGCCAGCAGTTTATATGGCAGGGCCACAGATACGCAGTATTTT. The chain couples TRBV28 to TRBJ2-3; a possible D gene is TRBD1 (5 bases). The CDR3 loop spans 15 amino acids. Deletions cut 1 base from V and 2 bases from J, with 10 bases between. Germline CDR1 and CDR2: MDHEN and SYDVKM.

This chain links TRBV11-3 with TRBJ2-1; no definite D call. The germline V gene encodes CDR1 SGHNT and CDR2 YENEEA. Trimming removed 4 bases from V and 0 bases from J, with 13 bases in between. The CDR3 consists of 16 residues. CDR3 amino acids: CASSSSFRSSYNEQFF. Written as DNA, the CDR3 is TGTGCCAGCAGCTCTAGTTTCCGAAGCTCCTACAATGAGCAGTTCTTC.